Below are 32 T cell receptor beta chains sequenced from a single sample in a study of Graves' ophthalmopathy and Graves' hyperthyroidism. Using RNA transcripts, the TCR beta CDR3 regions were amplified. Second-round multiplex PCR came after first-round RT-PCR with HTBI primers. TCRdb analysed the multiplex PCR reads with MiXCR anew, one entry per CDR3 protein. The sample consists of 400,000 or so distinct CDR3 sequences, roughly 15% of them appearing once. The source material was peripheral blood. The receptors were sampled from an adult woman with stable Graves' hyperthyroidism.

This clonotype occurred many times. The J gene is TRBJ2-7, the V gene TRBV9; 8 nucleotides agree with TRBD1. After removal of 5 bases from V and 2 bases from J, the junction contained 6 bases not matched to a gene. This CDR3 region has 14 residues. CDR1 SGDLS and CDR2 YYNGEE come from the germline V gene. The CDR3 DNA sequence: TGTGCCAGCAGTGTCGGGACAGGCCCCTACGAGCAGTACTTC. Translation: CASSVGTGPYEQYF. Variable domain in full (rest from reference TRBV9 and TRBJ2-7): DSGVTQTPKHLITATGQRVTLRCSPRSGDLSVYWYQQSLDQGLQFLIQYYNGEERAKGNILERFSAQQFPDLHSELNLSSLELGDSALYFCASSVGTGPYEQYFGPGTRLTVT.

The chain recombines TRBV6-4 with TRBJ1-5; a possible D gene is TRBD1 (6 bases). CDR1 and CDR2 from the germline V gene are MRHNA and SNTAGT. V was cut by 9 bases and J by 1 base, with 19 bases left in between. The CDR3 spans 16 residues. CDR3 coding DNA: TGTGCCAGTAGTCCCTCGGGACAAACAAGCAATCAGCCCCAGCATTTT. It is translated as CASSPSGQTSNQPQHF.

This clonotype was seen a handful of times. A clone one base away is much larger, so this may be a read error. J is TRBJ2-5 and V is TRBV11-2, with 9 positions matching TRBD1. Germline-derived CDR1 and CDR2 are SGHAT and FQNNGV. The CDR3 length is 15 residues. The CDR3 loop reads CASSLVGQGRETKYF. In nucleotides, the CDR3 is TGTGCCAGCAGCTTAGTCGGACAGGGGAGAGAGACCAAGTACTTC.

At least ten counts were recorded for this clonotype. The chain is built from TRBV6-2 or TRBV6-3 and TRBJ2-4; D may match TRBD1 or TRBD2 (5 bases each). The CDR3 covers 14 residues. From germline, CDR1 is MNHEY and CDR2 SVGEGT. With 2 bases removed from V and 10 bases from J, the gap between germline ends came to 15 bases. The CDR3 reads CASSYGQGPGIQYF. The CDR3 region has the DNA TGTGCCAGCAGTTACGGGCAGGGACCGGGGATTCAGTACTTC.

The chain joins TRBV6-4 to TRBJ2-7; tentative D call: TRBD2 (5 bases). The V end was cut by 2 bases, the J end by 2 bases, with 19 bases between. This CDR3 is built from 17 residues. In germline, CDR1 is MRHNA, CDR2 SNTAGT. In DNA form, the CDR3 reads TGTGCCAGCAGTGACCGCCCGACGGGGAATAAACCCTACGAGCAGTACTTC. Translated, it gives CASSDRPTGNKPYEQYF.

This clonotype was counted at least ten times. The chain is built from TRBV9 and TRBJ2-5, with unresolved D. Trimming removed 2 bases from V and 6 bases from J, with 14 bases in between. Germline lookup yields CDR1 SGDLS and CDR2 YYNGEE. This CDR3 comprises 14 residues. The CDR3 loop is CASSVGPSSQTQYF. The CDR3 nucleotides read TGTGCCAGCAGCGTTGGACCGAGTTCCCAGACCCAGTACTTC.

This clonotype was seen a handful of times. A much larger clone differs from this one at a single base, so this may be a read error. The chain uses TRBV30 and TRBJ2-5; 7 bases map to TRBD1. Germline CDR1 reads GTSNPN; CDR2 reads SVGIG (reference sequence). The CDR3 spans 14 residues. DNA of the CDR3: TGTGCCTGGAGGGGGGACAGTCTTCAAGAGACCCTGTACTTC. Encoded protein: CAWRGDSLQETLYF. The entire variable domain, with the rest obtained from reference TRBV30 and TRBJ2-5, is as follows: SQTIHQWPATLVQPVGSPLSLECTVEGTSNPNLYWYRQAAGRGLQLLFYSVGIGQISSEVPQNLSASRPQDRQFILSSKKLLLSDSGFYLCAWRGDSLQETLYFGPGTRLLVL.

This clonotype has a count of ten or more. The chain has TRBV28 and TRBJ1-2; 8 nucleotides align to TRBD1. CDR1 MDHEN and CDR2 SYDVKM come from the germline V gene. The CDR3 loop spans 14 amino acids. After removal of 5 bases from V and 4 bases from J, the junction contained 6 bases not matched to a gene. The CDR3 is CASSIQGGLYGYTF. In DNA, the CDR3 is TGTGCCAGCAGTATACAGGGGGGGCTCTATGGCTACACCTTC.

This chain connects TRBV5-1 to TRBJ1-1, with D possibly TRBD1 on 5 matching bases. Germline CDR1 and CDR2: SGHRS and YFSETQ. The V end lost 9 bases, the J end lost 2 bases, and 14 bases lay between the germline ends. This CDR3 region has 13 residues. The CDR3 bases are TGCGCCACCGCGCGGGGGGAAAACACTGAAGCTTTCTTT. Translation gives CATARGENTEAFF.

This clonotype was seen only a few times. The rearrangement links TRBV4-1 to TRBJ1-1, with D possibly TRBD1 on 5 matching bases. Germline values: CDR1 MGHRA, CDR2 YSYEKL. The CDR3 extends over 14 amino acids. Trimming left V 2 bases short and J 0 bases short, with 7 bases between. The chain's CDR3 is CASSQLQVNTEAFF. As DNA, the CDR3 is TGCGCCAGCAGCCAACTACAGGTGAACACTGAAGCTTTCTTT.

The chain carries TRBV20-1 and TRBJ2-7, with TRBD2 matching 13 bases. The germline V gene encodes CDR1 DFQATT and CDR2 SNEGSKA (reference sequence). V lost 0 bases, J lost 4 bases, and 6 bases stayed unmatched. The CDR3 has 16 amino acids. The DNA of the CDR3 is TGCAGTGCTAGAGATCGGGGACTAGCGGGAAAGTACGAGCAGTACTTC. It yields the protein CSARDRGLAGKYEQYF.

This clonotype was detected a few times. The chain joins TRBV3-1 to TRBJ1-1; D gene unclear. The CDR3 is 10 residues long. The germline gives CDR1 LGHDT, CDR2 YNNKEL (reference sequence). V gave up 4 bases and J gave up 7 bases, with 4 bases separating them. In DNA, the CDR3 is TGTGCCAGCAGCCCACATGAAGCTTTCTTT. Its translation is CASSPHEAFF.

This clonotype has only a few counts. The rearrangement joins TRBV6-1 to TRBJ2-5, with 8 bases that match TRBD1. The germline CDR1 and CDR2 sequences are MNHNS and SASEGT. The CDR3 runs to 14 residues. V was clipped by 7 bases and J by 5 bases; unmatched bases: 9. The DNA for the CDR3 is TGTGCCAGCAATCTACAGGGGGATTCGGAGACCCAGTACTTC. Its translation is CASNLQGDSETQYF.

This clonotype appeared a few times. The genes are TRBV7-2 and TRBJ2-7; 12 bases map to TRBD2. V gave up 7 bases and J gave up 3 bases; unmatched junction bases: 22. The CDR3 loop spans 20 amino acids. Germline CDR1 reads SGHTA; CDR2 reads FQGNSA. CDR3 nucleotides: TGTGCCAGCACCAAAAATCACGGCAGACTAGCGGGAGTTACTTACTACGAGCAGTACTTC. This gives the protein CASTKNHGRLAGVTYYEQYF.

This clonotype was seen at least ten times. CDR3: CAISESATGYGYTF. CDR3 DNA: TGTGCCATCAGTGAGTCTGCGACAGGGTATGGCTACACCTTC. The J gene is TRBJ1-2, the V gene TRBV10-3, with 7 bases identical to TRBD1. Germline lookup yields CDR1 ENHRY and CDR2 SYGVKD. V shed 0 bases, J shed 5 bases, and the junction held 3 bases outside the gene matches. The CDR3 sequence is 14 residues long.

This clonotype was seen many times. The chain employs TRBV28 and TRBJ1-5; 10 bases match TRBD1. Germline lookup yields CDR1 MDHEN and CDR2 SYDVKM. The CDR3 spans 17 residues. The V and J ends lost 2 bases and 4 bases, in that order; junction bases with no gene match: 8. The CDR3, as DNA: TGTGCCAGCAGTTTAAGACCCGGGACAGGGGAAAATCAGCCCCAGCATTTT. Its protein is CASSLRPGTGENQPQHF.

This clonotype was seen ten or more times. The J gene is TRBJ2-5, the V gene TRBV20-1, with TRBD1 matching over 8 bases. Germline V gives CDR1 DFQATT, CDR2 SNEGSKA (reference sequence). J lost 4 bases, V lost 0 bases, and 10 bases had no gene match. The CDR3 covers 16 residues. This CDR3 reads CSARDYTGGSGETQYF. As DNA, the CDR3 is TGCAGTGCTAGAGATTATACAGGGGGTTCAGGAGAGACCCAGTACTTC.

This clonotype was picked up many times. This chain uses TRBV6-5 with TRBJ2-7; 7 bases match TRBD1. V lost 6 bases to trimming and J lost 0 bases; unmatched junction nucleotides: 8. Germline CDR1 reads MNHEY; CDR2 reads SVGAGI. This CDR3 is built from 15 residues. As DNA, the CDR3 is TGTGCCAGCAGAGTGACAGGGTTCTTCTCCTACGAGCAGTACTTC. This sequence encodes CASRVTGFFSYEQYF.

Many counts were recorded for this clonotype. The rearrangement links TRBV6-1 to TRBJ1-2; D is uncertain. This CDR3 has 12 amino acids. CDR1 and CDR2 from the germline V gene are MNHNS and SASEGT. Trimming pared 3 bases from V and 4 bases from J, leaving 6 bases between. The CDR3 is CASSDGSYGYTF. In DNA, the CDR3 is TGTGCCAGCAGTGACGGGAGCTATGGCTACACCTTC.

The rearrangement joins TRBV3-1 to TRBJ1-1; 9 bases are shared with TRBD1. Per the germline V gene, CDR1 is LGHDT and CDR2 is YNNKEL (reference sequence). The length of the CDR3 is 18 residues. V gave up 1 base and J gave up 1 base; unmatched junction bases: 10. Written as DNA, the CDR3 is TGTGCCAGCAGCCAAGTAACGGACAGGGGAAATGGGAACACTGAAGCTTTCTTT. Residues: CASSQVTDRGNGNTEAFF. Combining the CDR3 with reference TRBV3-1 and TRBJ1-1 gives the whole variable domain DTAVSQTPKYLVTQMGNDKSIKCEQNLGHDTMYWYKQDSKKFLKIMFSYNNKELIINETVPNRFSPKSPDKAHLNLHINSLELGDSAVYFCASSQVTDRGNGNTEAFFGQGTRLTVV.

This clonotype was seen more than once but under ten times. This rearrangement joins TRBV2 to TRBJ2-5; 9 nucleotides match TRBD1. This CDR3 is 17 amino acids long. CDR1 and CDR2 (germline): SNHLY, FYNNEI. Losses at the gene ends were 5 bases for V and 2 bases for J; bases not matched to a gene: 12. For the CDR3, the DNA is TGTGCCAGCAGTACAGACAGGGGGAAAGGATTTCAAGAGACCCAGTACTTC. Amino acids: CASSTDRGKGFQETQYF.

At least ten counts were recorded for this clonotype. This CDR3 reads CASTLMIDSRQETQYF. The CDR3 DNA reads TGTGCCAGCACCTTAATGATTGACAGCCGTCAAGAGACCCAGTACTTC. The chain uses TRBV6-1 and TRBJ2-5, with D tentatively TRBD1 (5 bases). The CDR3 has 16 amino acids. Trimming shortened V by 7 bases and J by 2 bases, and 20 bases separated the two germline ends. Germline CDR1 reads MNHNS; CDR2 reads SASEGT.

This clonotype occurred many times. The chain uses TRBV11-1 and TRBJ1-2, with 7 bases aligning to TRBD1. This CDR3 region has 16 residues. V lost 0 bases to trimming and J lost 4 bases; unmatched junction nucleotides: 8. Germline loops: CDR1 SGHAT, CDR2 FQDESV (reference sequence). The CDR3 coding sequence is TGTGCCAGCAGCTTAGCGTTGGGACAGACTTTCTATGGCTACACCTTC. Translation gives CASSLALGQTFYGYTF.

This clonotype was observed many times. The chain combines TRBV2 with TRBJ1-5; D is undetermined. CDR1 is SNHLY, CDR2 FYNNEI, per germline. Trimming removed 1 base at V and 6 bases at J, with 7 bases between. The CDR3 loop spans 13 amino acids. As DNA, the CDR3 is TGTGCCAGCAGTGAAGGTGTGAGTCAGCCCCAGCATTTT. This codes for CASSEGVSQPQHF.

The chain uses TRBV9 and TRBJ2-5; TRBD2 aligns across 10 bases. Trimming took 4 bases from V and 2 from J; bases not matched to a gene: 11. CDR3 length: 17 amino acids. Germline V CDR1 and CDR2: SGDLS, YYNGEE. In nucleotides, the CDR3 is TGTGCCAGCAGCCTCACGCCGGGACTAGCGCTTCAAGAGACCCAGTACTTC. As protein: CASSLTPGLALQETQYF.

About this clonotype itself: A much larger clone sits a single nucleotide away, making a read error possible. This chain connects TRBV29-1 to TRBJ1-5; tentative D call: TRBD1 (5 bases). The ends were cut back, 4 bases at V and 5 bases at J, with 18 bases in the middle. Germline V lookup: CDR1 SQVTM, CDR2 ANQGSEA. CDR3 length: 15 amino acids. CDR3 residues: CSVVLARGSYQPQHF. CDR3 nucleotide sequence: TGCAGCGTTGTCCTCGCACGGGGGAGCTATCAGCCCCAGCATTTT.

The chain links TRBV2 to TRBJ2-5, with D unresolved. This CDR3 contains 13 residues. V lost 4 bases and J lost 1, with 7 bases in between. Germline V gene data show CDR1 as SNHLY and CDR2 as FYNNEI. CDR3 sequence (DNA): TGTGCCAGCAGTGGCTTGCGCCAAGAGACCCAGTACTTC. This sequence encodes CASSGLRQETQYF. Together with reference TRBV2 and TRBJ2-5, the CDR3 gives the full variable domain: EPEVTQTPSHQVTQMGQEVILRCVPISNHLYFYWYRQILGQKVEFLVSFYNNEISEKSEIFDDQFSVERPDGSNFTLKIRSTKLEDSAMYFCASSGLRQETQYFGPGTRLLVL.

In this sample, this clonotype turned up many times. The chain is built from TRBV2 and TRBJ2-5; weak D call: TRBD1 (6 bases). The CDR3 extends over 19 amino acids. Trimming cost V 5 bases and J 0 bases, with 25 bases left between them. Looked up from germline, CDR1 is SNHLY and CDR2 is FYNNEI. In nucleotides, the CDR3 is TGTGCCAGCAGTAGGACCGGGACATATAGCCACCCGTACCAAGAGACCCAGTACTTC. Its protein is CASSRTGTYSHPYQETQYF.

This clonotype was observed at least ten times. This chain joins TRBV29-1 and TRBJ2-7, with 7 bases lining up with TRBD2. CDR1 SQVTM and CDR2 ANQGSEA come from the germline V gene. The CDR3 is 13 residues long. The J segment lost 7 bases and the V segment lost 4 bases, leaving 10 bases of the junction unmatched. The CDR3: CSVGGTTLREQYF. Here the CDR3 DNA reads TGCAGCGTTGGGGGGACTACCCTCAGGGAGCAGTACTTC.

About this clonotype: Sequence at one end of the junction differs from germline and may be a read error. The chain has TRBV27 and TRBJ1-6, with D possibly TRBD1 on 6 matching bases. CDR1 and CDR2 (germline): MNHEY, SMNVEV (reference sequence). This CDR3 comprises 13 residues. The CDR3 coding sequence is TGTGCCAGCAGTTACACAGGGAATTCACACCTCCACTTT. The encoded protein is CASSYTGNSHLHF.

In this sample, this clonotype turned up many times. The gene calls are TRBV19 and TRBJ2-7; weak D call: TRBD2 (5 bases). CDR3 length: 13 residues. CDR1 is LNHDA, CDR2 SQIVND, per germline (reference sequence). Trimming pared 5 bases from V and 3 bases from J, leaving 11 bases between. The DNA of the CDR3 is TGTGCCAGTAGTTTAGCGATGAGCTACGAGCAGTACTTC. Translation: CASSLAMSYEQYF. Drawing the rest from reference TRBV19 and TRBJ2-7, the complete variable domain is DGGITQSPKYLFRKEGQNVTLSCEQNLNHDAMYWYRQDPGQGLRLIYYSQIVNDFQKGDIAEGYSVSREKKESFPLTVTSAQKNPTAFYLCASSLAMSYEQYFGPGTRLTVT.

There are many counts of this clonotype. J is TRBJ1-2 and V is TRBV19, with D hard to call. CDR1 and CDR2 (germline): LNHDA, SQIVND (reference sequence). V dropped 2 bases and J dropped 4 bases, with 8 bases sitting between them. The CDR3 extends over 13 amino acids. The DNA of the CDR3 is TGTGCCAGTAGTATATCTGGACTCTATGGCTACACCTTC. Amino acids: CASSISGLYGYTF.